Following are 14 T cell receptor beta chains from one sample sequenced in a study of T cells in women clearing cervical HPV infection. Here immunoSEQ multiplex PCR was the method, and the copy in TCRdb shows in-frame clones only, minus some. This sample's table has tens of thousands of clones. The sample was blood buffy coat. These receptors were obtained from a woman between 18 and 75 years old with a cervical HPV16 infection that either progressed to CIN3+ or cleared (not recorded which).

The sequenced CDR3 bases are TGTGCCAGCAGCCCCAGGGGAAGCACCGGGGAG. Its protein is CASSPRGSTGE. The entire CDR3 sequence reads CASSPRGSTGELFF. This chain uses TRBV6-2 or TRBV6-3 with TRBJ2-2; D is possibly TRBD1 (6 bases). The read stops 3 residues short of the end of the CDR3; the missing end is completed from the germline J gene. The CDR3 is 14 residues long. V was shortened by 6 bases and J by 4 bases, with 12 bases between the two germline ends. Germline lookup yields CDR1 MNHEY and CDR2 SVGEGT.

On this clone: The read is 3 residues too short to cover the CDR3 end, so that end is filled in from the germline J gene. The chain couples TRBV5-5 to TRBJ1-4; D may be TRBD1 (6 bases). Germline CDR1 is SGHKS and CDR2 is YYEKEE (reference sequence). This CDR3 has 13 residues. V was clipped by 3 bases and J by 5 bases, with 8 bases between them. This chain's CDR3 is CASSWTVNEKLFF. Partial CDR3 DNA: TGTGCCAGCAGCTGGACAGTGAATGAAAAA.

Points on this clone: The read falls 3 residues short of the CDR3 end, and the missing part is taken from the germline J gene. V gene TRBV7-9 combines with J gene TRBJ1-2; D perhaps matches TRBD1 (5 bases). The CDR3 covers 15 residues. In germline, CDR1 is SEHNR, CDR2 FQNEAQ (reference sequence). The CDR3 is CASSLGLAGDHDYTF. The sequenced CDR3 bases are TGTGCCAGCAGCTTAGGGCTAGCGGGGGATCACGAC.

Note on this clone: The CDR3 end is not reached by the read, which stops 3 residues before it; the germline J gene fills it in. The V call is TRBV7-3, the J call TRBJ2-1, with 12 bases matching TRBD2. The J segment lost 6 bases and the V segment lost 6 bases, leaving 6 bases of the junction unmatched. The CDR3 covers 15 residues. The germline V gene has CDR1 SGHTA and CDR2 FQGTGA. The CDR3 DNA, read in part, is TGTGCCAGCAGAGCTAGCGGGGGGGCAGTCAATGAG. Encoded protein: CASRASGGAVNE. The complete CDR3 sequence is CASRASGGAVNEQFF.

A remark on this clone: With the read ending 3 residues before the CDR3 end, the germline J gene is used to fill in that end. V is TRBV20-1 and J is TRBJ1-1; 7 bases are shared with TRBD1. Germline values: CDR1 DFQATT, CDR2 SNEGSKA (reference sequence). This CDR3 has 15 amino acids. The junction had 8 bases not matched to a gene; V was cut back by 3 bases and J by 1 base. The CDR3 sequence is CSASPPGGRNTEAFF. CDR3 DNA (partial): TGCAGTGCTAGTCCCCCAGGGGGTCGGAACACTGAA.

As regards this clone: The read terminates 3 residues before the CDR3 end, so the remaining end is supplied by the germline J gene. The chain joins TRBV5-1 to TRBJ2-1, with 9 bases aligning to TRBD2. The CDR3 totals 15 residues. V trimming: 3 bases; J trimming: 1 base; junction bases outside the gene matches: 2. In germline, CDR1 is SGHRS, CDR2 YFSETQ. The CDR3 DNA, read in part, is TGCGCCAGCAGCTCGACTAGCGGATCCTACAATGAG. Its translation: CASSSTSGSYNE. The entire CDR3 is CASSSTSGSYNEQFF.

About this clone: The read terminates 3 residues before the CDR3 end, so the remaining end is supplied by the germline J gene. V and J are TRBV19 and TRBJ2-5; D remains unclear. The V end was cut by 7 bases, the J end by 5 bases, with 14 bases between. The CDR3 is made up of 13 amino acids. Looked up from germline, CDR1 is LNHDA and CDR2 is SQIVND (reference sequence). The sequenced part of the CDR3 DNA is TGTGCCAGTACGCCGCGAGAGAGTGAGACC. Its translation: CASTPRESET. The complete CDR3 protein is CASTPRESETQYF.

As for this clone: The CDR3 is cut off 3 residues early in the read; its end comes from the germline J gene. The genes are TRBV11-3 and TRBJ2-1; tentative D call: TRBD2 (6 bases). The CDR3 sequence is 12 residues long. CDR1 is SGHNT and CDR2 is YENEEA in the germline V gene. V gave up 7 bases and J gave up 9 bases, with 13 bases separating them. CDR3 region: CASNPGSGEQFF. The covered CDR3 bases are TGTGCCAGCAACCCCGGGAGCGGTGAG.

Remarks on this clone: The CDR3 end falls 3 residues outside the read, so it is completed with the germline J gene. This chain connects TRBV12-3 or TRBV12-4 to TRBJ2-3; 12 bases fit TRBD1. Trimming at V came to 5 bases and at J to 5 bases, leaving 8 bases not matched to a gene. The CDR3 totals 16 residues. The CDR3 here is CASSHRDRGLRDTQYF. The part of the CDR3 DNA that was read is TGTGCCAGCAGTCACCGGGACAGGGGGCTTCGAGATACG.

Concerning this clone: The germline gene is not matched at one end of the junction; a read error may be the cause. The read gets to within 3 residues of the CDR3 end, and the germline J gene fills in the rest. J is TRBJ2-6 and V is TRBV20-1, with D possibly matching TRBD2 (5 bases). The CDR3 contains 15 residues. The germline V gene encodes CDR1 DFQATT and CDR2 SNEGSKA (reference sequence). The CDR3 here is CSARGLVSGANVLTF. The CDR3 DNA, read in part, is TGCAGTGCCAGAGGGCTGGTGAGTGGGGCCAACGTC.

CDR3 bases read: TGCGCCAGCAGCTTGGGGACAGGGGACCGTGGAAACACC. Amino acids: CASSLGTGDRGNT. From start to end, the CDR3 is CASSLGTGDRGNTIYF. The chain recombines TRBV5-1 with TRBJ1-3; 9 positions match TRBD1. Read coverage stops 3 residues before the CDR3 terminus; the germline J gene supplies the remainder. The CDR3 length is 16 residues. Per the germline V gene, CDR1 is SGHRS and CDR2 is YFSETQ. J lost 3 bases, V lost 0 bases, and 4 bases had no gene match.

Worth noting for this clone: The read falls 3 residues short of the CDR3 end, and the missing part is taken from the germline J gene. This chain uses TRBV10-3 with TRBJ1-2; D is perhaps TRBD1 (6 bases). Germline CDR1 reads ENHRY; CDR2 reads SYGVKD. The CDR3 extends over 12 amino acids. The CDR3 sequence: CAISEAGEGYTF. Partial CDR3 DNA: TGTGCCATCAGTGAGGCAGGGGAAGGC.

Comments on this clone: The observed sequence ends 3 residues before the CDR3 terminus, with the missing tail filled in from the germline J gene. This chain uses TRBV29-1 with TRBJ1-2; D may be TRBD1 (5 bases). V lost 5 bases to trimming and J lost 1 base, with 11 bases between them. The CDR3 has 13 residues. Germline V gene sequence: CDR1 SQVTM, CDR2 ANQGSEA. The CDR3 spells CSVRAGFNYGYTF. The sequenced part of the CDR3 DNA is TGCAGCGTTCGGGCAGGGTTTAACTATGGC.

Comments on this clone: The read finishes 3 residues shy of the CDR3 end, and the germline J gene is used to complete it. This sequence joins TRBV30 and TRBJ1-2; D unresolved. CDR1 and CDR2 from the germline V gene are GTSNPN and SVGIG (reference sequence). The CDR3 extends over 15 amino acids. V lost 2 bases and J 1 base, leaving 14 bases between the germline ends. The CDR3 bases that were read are TGTGCCTGGAGTCTCCGGAGACTAATTAACTATGGC. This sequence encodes CAWSLRRLINYG. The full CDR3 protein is CAWSLRRLINYGYTF.